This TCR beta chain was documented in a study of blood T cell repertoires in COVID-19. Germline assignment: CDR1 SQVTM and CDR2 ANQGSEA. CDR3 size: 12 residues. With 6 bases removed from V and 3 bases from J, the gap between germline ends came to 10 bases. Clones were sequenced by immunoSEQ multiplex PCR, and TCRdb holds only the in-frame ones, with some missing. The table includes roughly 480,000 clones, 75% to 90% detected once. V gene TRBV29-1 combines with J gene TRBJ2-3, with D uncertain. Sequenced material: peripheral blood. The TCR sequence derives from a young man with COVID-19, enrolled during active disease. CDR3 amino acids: CSVKLATDTQYF. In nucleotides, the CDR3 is TGCAGCGTGAAATTAGCTACAGATACGCAGTATTTT.